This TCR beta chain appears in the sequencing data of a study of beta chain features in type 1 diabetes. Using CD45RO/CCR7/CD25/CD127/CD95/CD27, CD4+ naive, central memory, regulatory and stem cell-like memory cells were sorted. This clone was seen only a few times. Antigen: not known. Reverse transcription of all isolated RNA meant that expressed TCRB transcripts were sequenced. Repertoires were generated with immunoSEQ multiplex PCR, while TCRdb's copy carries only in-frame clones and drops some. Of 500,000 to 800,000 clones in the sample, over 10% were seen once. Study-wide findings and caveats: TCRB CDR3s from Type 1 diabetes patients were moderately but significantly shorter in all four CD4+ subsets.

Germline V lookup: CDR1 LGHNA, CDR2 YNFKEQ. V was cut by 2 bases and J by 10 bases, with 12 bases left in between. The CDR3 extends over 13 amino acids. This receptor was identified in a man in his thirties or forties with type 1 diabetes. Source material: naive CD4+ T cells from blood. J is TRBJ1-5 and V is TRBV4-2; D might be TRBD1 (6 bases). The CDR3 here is CASSQTRDKPQHF. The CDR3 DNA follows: TGTGCCAGCAGCCAAACAAGGGACAAACCCCAGCATTTT.